The TCR beta chain described here comes from a study of blood T cell repertoires in COVID-19. This CDR3 is 14 amino acids long. The germline V gene has CDR1 ENHRY and CDR2 SYGVKD. V was shortened by 6 bases and J by 1 base, with 12 bases between the two germline ends. TCRdb's table, derived via immunoSEQ multiplex PCR, lists solely in-frame clones and lacks some. The data show over 150,000 clones, about 80% seen once. The V call is TRBV10-3, the J call TRBJ1-1; no clear D gene. The source is a man aged 45-65 years who had recovered from COVID-19. The source material was PBMCs or T cells enriched from blood (not recorded which). The CDR3, as DNA: TGTGCCATCAGCCAGACATCCGGGAACACTGAAGCTTTCTTT. Translating it yields CAISQTSGNTEAFF.